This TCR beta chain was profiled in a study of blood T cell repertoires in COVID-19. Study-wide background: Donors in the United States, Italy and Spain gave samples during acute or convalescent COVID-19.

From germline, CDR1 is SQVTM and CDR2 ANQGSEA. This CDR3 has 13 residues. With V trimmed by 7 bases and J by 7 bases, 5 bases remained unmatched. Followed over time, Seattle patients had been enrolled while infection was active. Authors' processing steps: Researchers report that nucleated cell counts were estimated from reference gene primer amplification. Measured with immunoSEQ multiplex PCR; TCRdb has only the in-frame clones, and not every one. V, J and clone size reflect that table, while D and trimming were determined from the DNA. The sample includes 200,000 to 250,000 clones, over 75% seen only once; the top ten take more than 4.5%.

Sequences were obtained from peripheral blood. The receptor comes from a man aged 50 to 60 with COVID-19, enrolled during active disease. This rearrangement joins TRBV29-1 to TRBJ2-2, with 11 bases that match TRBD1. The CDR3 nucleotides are TGCAGCGCTGGACAGGGGGCTAACGGGGAGCTGTTTTTT. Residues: CSAGQGANGELFF.